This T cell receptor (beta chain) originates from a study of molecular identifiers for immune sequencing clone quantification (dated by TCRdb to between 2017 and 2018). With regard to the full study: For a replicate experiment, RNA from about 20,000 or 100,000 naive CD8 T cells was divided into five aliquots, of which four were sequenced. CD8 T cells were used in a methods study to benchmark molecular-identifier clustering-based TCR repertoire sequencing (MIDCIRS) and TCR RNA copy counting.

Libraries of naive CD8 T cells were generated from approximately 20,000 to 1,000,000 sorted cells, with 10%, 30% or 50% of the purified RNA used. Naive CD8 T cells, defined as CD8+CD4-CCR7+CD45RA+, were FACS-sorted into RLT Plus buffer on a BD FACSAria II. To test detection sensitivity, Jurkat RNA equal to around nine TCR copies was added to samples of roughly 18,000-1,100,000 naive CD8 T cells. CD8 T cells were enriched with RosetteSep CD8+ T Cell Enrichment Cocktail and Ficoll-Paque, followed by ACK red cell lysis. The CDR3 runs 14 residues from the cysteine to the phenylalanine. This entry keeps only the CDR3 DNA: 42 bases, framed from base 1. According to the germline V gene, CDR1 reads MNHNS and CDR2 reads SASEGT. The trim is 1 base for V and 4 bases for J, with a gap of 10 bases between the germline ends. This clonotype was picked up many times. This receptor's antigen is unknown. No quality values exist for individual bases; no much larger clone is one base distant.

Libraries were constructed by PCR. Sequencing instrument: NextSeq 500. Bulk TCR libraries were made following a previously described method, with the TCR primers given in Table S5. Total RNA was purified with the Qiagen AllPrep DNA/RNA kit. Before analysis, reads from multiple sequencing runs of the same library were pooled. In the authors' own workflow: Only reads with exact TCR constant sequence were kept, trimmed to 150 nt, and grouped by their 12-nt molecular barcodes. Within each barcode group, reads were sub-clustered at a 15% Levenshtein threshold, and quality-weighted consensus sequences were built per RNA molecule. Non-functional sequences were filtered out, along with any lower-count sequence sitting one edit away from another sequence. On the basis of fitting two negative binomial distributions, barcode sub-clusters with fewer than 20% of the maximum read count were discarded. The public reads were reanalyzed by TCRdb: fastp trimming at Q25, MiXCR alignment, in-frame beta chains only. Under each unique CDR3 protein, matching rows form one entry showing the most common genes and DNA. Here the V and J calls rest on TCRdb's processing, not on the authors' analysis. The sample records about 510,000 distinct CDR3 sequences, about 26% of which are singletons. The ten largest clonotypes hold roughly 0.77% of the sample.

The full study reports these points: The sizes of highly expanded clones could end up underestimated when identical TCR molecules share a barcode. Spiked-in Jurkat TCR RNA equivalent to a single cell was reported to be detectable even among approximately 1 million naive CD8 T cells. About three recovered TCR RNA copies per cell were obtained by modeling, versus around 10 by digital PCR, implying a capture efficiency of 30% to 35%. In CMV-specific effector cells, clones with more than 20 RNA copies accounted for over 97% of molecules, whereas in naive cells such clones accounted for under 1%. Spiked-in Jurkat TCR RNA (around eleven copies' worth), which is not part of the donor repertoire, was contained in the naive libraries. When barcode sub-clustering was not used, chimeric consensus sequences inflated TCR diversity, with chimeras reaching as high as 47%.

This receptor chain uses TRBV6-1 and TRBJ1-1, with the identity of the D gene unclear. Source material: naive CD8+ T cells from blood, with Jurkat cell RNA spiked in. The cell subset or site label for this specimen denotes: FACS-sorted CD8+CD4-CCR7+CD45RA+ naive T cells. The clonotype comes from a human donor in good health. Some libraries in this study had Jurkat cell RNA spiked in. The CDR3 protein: CASSEGRTATEAFF. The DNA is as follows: TGTGCCAGCAGTGAAGGACGAACCGCCACTGAAGCTTTCTTT.